This T cell receptor beta chain emerged from a study of CD8 T cells in Susac syndrome. This CDR3 has 14 residues. Trimming left V 10 bases short and J 3 bases short, with 15 bases between. Reverse transcription used about 0.5 to 1 ug RNA and random hexamers. The CDR3 of TCR beta was amplified by immunoSEQ multiplex PCR across 54 Vbeta and 13 Jbeta. TCRdb reprocessed the immunoSEQ multiplex PCR reads via MiXCR and lists one record per CDR3 protein. This sample yields approximately 120,000 distinct CDR3 sequences, of which around nine tenths are seen a single time; 0.13% to 0.15% belongs to the top ten. TEMRA cells were FACS-enriched, and CD8+ and CD4+ T cells were isolated negatively.

V is TRBV12-3 or TRBV12-4 and J is TRBJ2-2; D might be TRBD1 (6 bases). The sample taken for sequencing was CD4+ T cells from PBMCs. The clonotype comes from a human donor in good health. In DNA form, the CDR3 reads TGTGCCATAAGAAGGCGACAGGACACCGGGGAGCTGTTTTTT. Amino acids: CAIRRRQDTGELFF.